A selection of T cell receptor beta chains follows, all from one sample in a study of blood T cell repertoires in COVID-19. Profiling relied on immunoSEQ multiplex PCR, and the TCRdb table lists in-frame clones only, not all of them. Here the sample spans some 91,000 clones, less than 85% being singletons. Sequences were obtained from peripheral blood. These receptors all stem from a human donor in a cohort sampled during active COVID-19. CDR3s include the opening cysteine and the closing phenylalanine or tryptophan. The order of the fields is J gene, V gene, clone size, D gene, CDR3 protein, CDR3 DNA. D genes are given only for firm matches. Not all rows give a size; the values are once, few, many and, for expanded clones, a class.

TRBJ2-1,TRBV4-3,-,-,CASSLAVGSYNEQFF,TGCGCCAGCAGCCTAGCGGTAGGCTCCTACAATGAGCAGTTCTTC
TRBJ1-5,TRBV2,few,-,CASSDARGDQPQHF,TGTGCCAGCAGTGATGCTCGGGGGGATCAGCCCCAGCATTTT
TRBJ2-7,TRBV6-6,-,TRBD1,CASHRQGDSYEQYF,TGTGCCAGCCACAGACAGGGGGACTCCTACGAGCAGTACTTC
TRBJ2-2,TRBV9,-,TRBD2,CASTQSTSTSGEPGELFF,TGTGCCAGCACCCAATCGACTAGCACCTCGGGGGAACCCGGGGAGCTGTTTTTT
TRBJ2-1,TRBV9,-,TRBD2,CASSATLAGAYNEQFF,TGTGCCAGCAGCGCGACGCTAGCGGGGGCCTACAATGAGCAGTTCTTC
TRBJ2-6,TRBV7-2,-,TRBD1,CASSSRGQGSSGANVLTF,TGTGCCAGCAGCTCTCGTGGACAGGGGAGCTCTGGGGCCAACGTCCTGACTTTC
TRBJ2-3,TRBV30,-,-,CAWSAVLSTDTQYF,TGTGCCTGGAGTGCGGTCCTTAGCACAGATACGCAGTATTTT
TRBJ2-1,TRBV6-1,-,TRBD2,CASSERGGSYNEQFF,TGTGCCAGCAGTGAACGGGGGGGTTCCTACAATGAGCAGTTCTTC
TRBJ2-3,TRBV6-5,-,-,CASSYSASTDTQYF,TGTGCCAGCAGTTACTCGGCTAGCACAGATACGCAGTATTTT
TRBJ2-7,TRBV30,once,-,CAWSVRAYEQYF,TGTGCCTGGAGTGTACGGGCCTACGAGCAGTACTTC
TRBJ2-7,TRBV30,-,-,CAWSVTPRQGISYEQYF,TGTGCCTGGAGTGTAACCCCCAGGCAGGGGATCTCCTACGAGCAGTACTTC
TRBJ2-7,TRBV12-3/TRBV12-4,many,-,CASSSGDYEQYF,TGTGCCAGCAGTTCAGGGGACTACGAGCAGTACTTC
TRBJ1-2,TRBV3-1/TRBV3-2,-,TRBD1,CASSQGGLFTGGTYGYTF,TGTGCCAGCAGCCAAGGGGGCCTTTTCACAGGGGGAACGTATGGCTACACCTTC
TRBJ1-1,TRBV9,-,-,CASSVGDRLNTEAFF,TGTGCCAGCAGCGTAGGTGACAGGTTGAACACTGAAGCTTTCTTT
TRBJ2-7,TRBV7-8,-,-,CASSPPRGGSNEQYF,TGTGCCAGCAGCCCACCGAGGGGGGGAAGTAACGAGCAGTACTTC
TRBJ2-7,TRBV30,-,-,CAWRREGFGGSSYEQYF,TGTGCCTGGAGGAGGGAAGGGTTTGGTGGGAGCTCCTACGAGCAGTACTTC
TRBJ2-7,TRBV15,-,TRBD2,CATSRDWLAGAAGKQYF,TGTGCCACCAGCAGAGATTGGCTAGCGGGAGCTGCGGGCAAGCAGTACTTC
TRBJ2-7,TRBV6-1,-,TRBD1,CASSETGGSEQYF,TGTGCCAGCAGTGAAACAGGGGGCTCCGAGCAGTACTTC
TRBJ2-7,TRBV4-1,-,TRBD1,CASSQDPGTGKEQYF,TGCGCCAGCAGCCAAGACCCCGGGACAGGAAAGGAGCAGTACTTC
TRBJ1-6,TRBV5-4,few,-,CASSWGGASYNSPLHF,TGTGCCAGCAGCTGGGGGGGAGCCTCCTATAATTCACCCCTCCACTTT
TRBJ2-7,TRBV28,once,TRBD1,CASSTGTGGTYEQYF,TGTGCCAGCAGCACCGGGACAGGGGGCACATACGAGCAGTACTTC
TRBJ2-5,TRBV7-9,-,TRBD2,CASSSREGIETQYF,TGTGCCAGCAGCTCCCGGGAGGGAATAGAGACCCAGTACTTC
TRBJ1-2,TRBV24-1,-,-,CATSDPGFGGDYGYTF,TGTGCCACCAGTGACCCCGGTTTCGGGGGGGATTATGGCTACACCTTC
TRBJ2-7,TRBV9,once,TRBD2,CASSVGGLGSGEQYF,TGTGCCAGCAGCGTAGGGGGACTAGGATCCGGTGAGCAGTACTTC
TRBJ2-5,TRBV18,-,-,CASSTQGRETQYF,TGTGCCAGCTCAACGCAGGGTAGGGAGACCCAGTACTTC
TRBJ1-5,TRBV11-3,-,-,CRSREGNQPQHF,TGCCGATCGCGGGAGGGCAATCAGCCCCAGCATTTT
TRBJ2-5,TRBV15,-,-,CATSRDPRKTQYF,TGTGCCACCAGCAGAGACCCCAGAAAGACCCAGTACTTC